The TCR beta chain under discussion was sequenced for a study of blood T cell repertoires in COVID-19. TCRdb's copy holds only in-frame clones and misses some; the assay was immunoSEQ multiplex PCR. The sample comprises 150,000 to 160,000 clones, around 90% of which are singletons, and about 0.55% rests with the top ten. This CDR3 contains 13 residues. Germline CDR1 reads MDHEN; CDR2 reads SYDVKM. Trimming took 3 bases from V and 4 from J, leaving 10 bases between them. The chain employs TRBV28 and TRBJ2-7; D perhaps matches TRBD1 (6 bases). This clonotype was sampled from a man over 45 with acute or convalescent COVID-19. The sequenced sample was peripheral blood. The CDR3 DNA is TGTGCCAGCAGTTTTAACAGGGCTTACGAGCAGTACGTC. It specifies CASSFNRAYEQYV.